This TCR beta chain was identified in a study of read filtering for tumor transcriptome and immune sequencing. General observations from the study: Without single-read clonotypes, shared clonotype proportions correlated more between IR-seq and RNA-seq.

This clonotype has a count of ten or more. The antigen is unknown. V gave up 5 bases and J gave up 8 bases, with 18 bases separating them. Germline loops: CDR1 LGHNA, CDR2 YSLEER. CDR3 length: 15 residues. This library used approximately 390 ng RNA and molecular barcoded adaptors spanning alpha/delta and beta/gamma chains. From the reads, TCRdb called clonotypes with MiXCR, one entry per CDR3 protein. The data show approximately 45,000 distinct CDR3 sequences, around 19% seen once. The sequence was collected from a donor over 35 with multiple myeloma. The sample was a population of CD138-negative cells sorted from bone marrow. The chain links TRBV4-3 to TRBJ2-2, with D possibly being TRBD1 or TRBD2 (5 bases each). The CDR3 DNA is TGCGCCAGCAGCATTGAGGGGACCCAGGCGGGGGAGCTGTTTTTT. Amino acid sequence: CASSIEGTQAGELFF.